This TCR beta chain was sequenced for a study of blood T cell repertoires in COVID-19. Study-level information: COVID-19 samples, acute and convalescent, were from the United States, Italy and Spain. Nucleic acid was either cDNA or gDNA, and it came from T cells, B-cell-depleted T cells, or PBMCs.

CDR1 is LGHNT and CDR2 is FRNRAP in the germline V gene. V shed 6 bases and J 7 bases; nucleotides not matched to a gene: 23. CDR3 length equals 19 residues. TCRdb keeps only in-frame clones here, not all; method: immunoSEQ multiplex PCR. The sample lists more than 100,000 clones, 78% occurring once. Sequencing input: peripheral blood. The clonotype comes from an older man with acute or convalescent COVID-19. The chain combines TRBV12-5 with TRBJ1-2; TRBD1 aligns across 10 bases. CDR3 nucleotides: TGTGCTAGTGGCCCATCGCCGGGACAGGGGAAGTTTTTTTCGCGTGGCTACACCTTC. This encodes CASGPSPGQGKFFSRGYTF.